This T cell receptor beta chain was identified during a study of T cells in Graves' hyperthyroidism and ophthalmopathy. Diagnoses rested on clinical symptoms, serum thyroxine and TRAb, thyroid ultrasound and orbital computed tomography. This CDR3 comprises 13 residues. The V gene's germline CDR1 is MGHDK and CDR2 SYGVNS. Trimming shortened V by 1 base and J by 7 bases, and 10 bases separated the two germline ends. Amplification targeted TCR beta CDR3 regions from RNA transcripts. In the first-round RT-PCR of the TCR CDR3, the HTBI primer set was used. TCRdb used MiXCR to reprocess the multiplex PCR reads, holding one entry per CDR3 protein. The table includes 350,000 or so distinct CDR3 sequences, roughly 20% detected once. This clonotype has ten or more counts.

The clonotype originates from a woman between 40 and 50 years old with Graves' ophthalmopathy. Specimen: blood. The V and J genes are TRBV25-1 and TRBJ1-2; perhaps TRBD1 as D (6 bases). The CDR3 DNA reads as TGTGCCAGCAGTGAATTAGGGGGGGGTGGCTACACCTTC. It specifies CASSELGGGGYTF.